This T cell receptor beta chain derives from a study of control samples from healthy donors and cancer patients. TCRdb keeps only in-frame clones here, not all; method: immunoSEQ multiplex PCR. Of about 99,000 clones in the sample, around nine tenths were seen once. Germline assignment: CDR1 SGHRS and CDR2 YFSETQ. The CDR3 sequence is 14 residues long. J gave up 8 bases and V 2 bases, and 4 bases lay outside the gene matches. This chain joins TRBV5-1 and TRBJ2-1; 10 bases line up with TRBD2. Sequencing input: PBMCs. The sequence was obtained from a man in his sixties with lung cancer. In nucleotides, the CDR3 is TGCGCCAGCAGCTTTACTAGCGGGGCGGATGAGCAGTTCTTC. It is translated as CASSFTSGADEQFF.